This T cell receptor beta chain was identified in a study of OX40 agonist ivuxolimab in advanced cancers. As for the study in general: Patients assigned to dose escalation were diagnosed with hepatocellular carcinoma, melanoma, renal cell or head and neck cancer.

TCRdb's table, derived via immunoSEQ multiplex PCR, lists solely in-frame clones and lacks some. This sample has tens of thousands of clones, with roughly 84% found just once. Trimming at V came to 4 bases and at J to 3 bases, leaving 5 bases not matched to a gene. CDR1 is SQVTM, CDR2 ANQGSEA, per germline. The length of the CDR3 is 13 residues. Excluded were patients having autoimmune disease history or systemic immunosuppression. The investigators sampled blood at baseline, at cycle 4 day 1, and at cycle 7 day 1. Sequencing was performed on CD4+ or CD8+ T cells sorted from blood, taken in a trial of the OX40 agonist ivuxolimab. The source of this sequence is an adult with an advanced solid tumor such as melanoma, head and neck, liver or kidney cancer. The chain joins TRBV29-1 to TRBJ1-1; 7 bases align to TRBD1. Here the CDR3 reads CSVGLRGDTEAFF. CDR3 DNA sequence: TGCAGCGTTGGCCTCAGGGGGGACACTGAAGCTTTCTTT.